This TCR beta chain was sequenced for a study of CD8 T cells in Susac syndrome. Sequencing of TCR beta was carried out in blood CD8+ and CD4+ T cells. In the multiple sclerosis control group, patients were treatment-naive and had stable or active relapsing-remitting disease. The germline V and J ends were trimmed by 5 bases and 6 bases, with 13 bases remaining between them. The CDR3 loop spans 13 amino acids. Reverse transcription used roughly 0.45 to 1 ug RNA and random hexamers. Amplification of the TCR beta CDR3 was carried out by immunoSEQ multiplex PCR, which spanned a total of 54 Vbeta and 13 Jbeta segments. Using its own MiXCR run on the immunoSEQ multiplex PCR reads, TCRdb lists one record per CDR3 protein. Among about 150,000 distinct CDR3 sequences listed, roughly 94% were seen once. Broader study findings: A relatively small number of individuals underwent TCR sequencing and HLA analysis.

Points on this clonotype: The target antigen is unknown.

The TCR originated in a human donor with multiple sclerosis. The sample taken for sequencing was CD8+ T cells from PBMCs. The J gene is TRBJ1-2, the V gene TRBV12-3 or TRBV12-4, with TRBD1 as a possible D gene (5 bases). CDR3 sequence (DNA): TGTGCCAGCAGTCGACCCGGGACGGATGGCTACACCTTC. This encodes CASSRPGTDGYTF.